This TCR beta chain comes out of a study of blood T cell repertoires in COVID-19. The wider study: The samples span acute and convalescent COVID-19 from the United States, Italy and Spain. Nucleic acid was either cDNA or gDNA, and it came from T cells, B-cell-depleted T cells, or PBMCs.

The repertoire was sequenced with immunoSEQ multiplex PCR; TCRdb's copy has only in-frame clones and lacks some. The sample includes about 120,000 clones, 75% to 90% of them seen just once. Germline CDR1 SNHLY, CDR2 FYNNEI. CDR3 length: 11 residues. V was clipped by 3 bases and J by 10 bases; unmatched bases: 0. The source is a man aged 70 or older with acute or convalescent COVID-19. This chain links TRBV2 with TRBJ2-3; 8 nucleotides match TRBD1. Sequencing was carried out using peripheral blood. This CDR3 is CASSEDRAQYF. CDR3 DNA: TGTGCCAGCAGTGAGGACAGGGCGCAGTATTTT.